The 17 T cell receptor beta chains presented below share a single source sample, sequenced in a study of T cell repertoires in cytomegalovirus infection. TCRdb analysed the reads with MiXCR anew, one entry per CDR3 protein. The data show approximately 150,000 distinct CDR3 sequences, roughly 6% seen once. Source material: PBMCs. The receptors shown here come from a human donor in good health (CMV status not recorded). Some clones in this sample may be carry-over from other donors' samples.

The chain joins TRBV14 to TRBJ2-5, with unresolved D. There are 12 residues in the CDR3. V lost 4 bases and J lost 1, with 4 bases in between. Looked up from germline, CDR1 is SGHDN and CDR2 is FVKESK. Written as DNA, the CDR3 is TGTGCCAGCAGCCGTTTCCAAGAGACCCAGTACTTC. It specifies CASSRFQETQYF. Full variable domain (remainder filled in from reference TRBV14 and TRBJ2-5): EAGVTQFPSHSVIEKGQTVTLRCDPISGHDNLYWYRRVMGKEIKFLLHFVKESKQDESGMPNNRFLAERTGGTYSTLKVQPAELEDSGVYFCASSRFQETQYFGPGTRLLVL.

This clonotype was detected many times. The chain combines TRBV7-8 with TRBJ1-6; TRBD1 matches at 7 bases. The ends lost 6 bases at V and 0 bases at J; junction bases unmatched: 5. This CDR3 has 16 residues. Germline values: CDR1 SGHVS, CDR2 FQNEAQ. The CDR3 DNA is TGTGCCAGCAGTTCTACAGGGGACTCCTATAATTCACCCCTCCACTTT. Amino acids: CASSSTGDSYNSPLHF. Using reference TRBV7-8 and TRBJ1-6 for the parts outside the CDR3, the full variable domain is GAGVSQSPRYKVAKRGQDVALRCDPISGHVSLFWYQQALGQGPEFLTYFQNEAQLDKSGLPSDRFFAERPEGSVSTLKIQRTQQEDSAVYLCASSSTGDSYNSPLHFGNGTRLTVT.

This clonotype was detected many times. In DNA, the CDR3 is TGTGCCAGCAGCTTAGACAGGGCCAGCAATCAGCCCCAGCATTTT. It translates to CASSLDRASNQPQHF. The gene calls are TRBV7-2 and TRBJ1-5, with D possibly being TRBD1 (6 bases). The CDR3 length is 15 residues. Trimming took 1 base from V and 1 from J, leaving 8 bases between them. Germline V gene lookup returns CDR1 SGHTA and CDR2 FQGNSA.

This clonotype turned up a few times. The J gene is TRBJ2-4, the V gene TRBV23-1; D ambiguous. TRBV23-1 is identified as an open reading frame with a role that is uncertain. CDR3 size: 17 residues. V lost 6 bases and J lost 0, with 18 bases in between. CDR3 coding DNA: TGCGCCAGCAGCCCCACAAGTCCGACAATAGCCAAAAACATTCAGTACTTC. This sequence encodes CASSPTSPTIAKNIQYF.

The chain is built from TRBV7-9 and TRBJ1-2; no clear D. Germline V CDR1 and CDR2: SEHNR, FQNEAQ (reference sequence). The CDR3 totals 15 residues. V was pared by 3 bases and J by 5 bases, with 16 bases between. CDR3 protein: CASSFARAEVYGYTF. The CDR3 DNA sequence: TGTGCCAGCAGCTTTGCACGGGCAGAGGTTTATGGCTACACCTTC.

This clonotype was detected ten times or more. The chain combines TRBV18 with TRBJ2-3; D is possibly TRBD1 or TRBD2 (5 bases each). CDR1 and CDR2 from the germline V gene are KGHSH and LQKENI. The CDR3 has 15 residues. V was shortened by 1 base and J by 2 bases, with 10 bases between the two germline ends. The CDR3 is CASSPRSGPTDTQYF. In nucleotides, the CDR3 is TGTGCCAGCTCACCACGTTCGGGGCCCACAGATACGCAGTATTTT.

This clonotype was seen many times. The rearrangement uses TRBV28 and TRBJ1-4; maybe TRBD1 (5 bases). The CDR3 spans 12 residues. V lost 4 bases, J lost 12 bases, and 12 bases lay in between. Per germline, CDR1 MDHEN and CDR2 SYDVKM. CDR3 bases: TGTGCCAGCAGTTCCCAGGGTGTTGAACTGTTTTTT. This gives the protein CASSSQGVELFF.

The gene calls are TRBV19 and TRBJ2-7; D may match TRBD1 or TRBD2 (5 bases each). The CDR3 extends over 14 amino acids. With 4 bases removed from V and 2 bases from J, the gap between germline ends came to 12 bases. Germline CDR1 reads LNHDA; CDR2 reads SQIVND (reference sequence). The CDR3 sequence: CASSNLGRTYEQYF. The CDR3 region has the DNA TGTGCCAGTAGTAATTTGGGACGGACCTACGAGCAGTACTTC.

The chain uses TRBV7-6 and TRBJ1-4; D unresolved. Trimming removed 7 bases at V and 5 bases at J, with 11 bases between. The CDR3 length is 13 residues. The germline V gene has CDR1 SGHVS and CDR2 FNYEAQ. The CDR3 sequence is CASKRGTNEKLFF. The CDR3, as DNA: TGTGCCAGCAAACGCGGAACGAATGAAAAACTGTTTTTT. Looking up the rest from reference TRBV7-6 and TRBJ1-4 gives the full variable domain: GAGVSQSPRYKVTKRGQDVALRCDPISGHVSLYWYRQALGQGPEFLTYFNYEAQQDKSGLPNDRFSAERPEGSISTLTIQRTEQRDSAMYRCASKRGTNEKLFFGSGTQLSVL.

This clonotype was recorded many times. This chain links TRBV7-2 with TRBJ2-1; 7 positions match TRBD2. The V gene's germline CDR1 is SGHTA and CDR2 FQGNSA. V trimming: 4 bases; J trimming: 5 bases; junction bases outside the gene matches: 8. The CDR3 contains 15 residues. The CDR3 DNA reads TGTGCCAGCAGCTCGAGCGGGGTGACAGACAATGAGCAGTTCTTC. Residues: CASSSSGVTDNEQFF.

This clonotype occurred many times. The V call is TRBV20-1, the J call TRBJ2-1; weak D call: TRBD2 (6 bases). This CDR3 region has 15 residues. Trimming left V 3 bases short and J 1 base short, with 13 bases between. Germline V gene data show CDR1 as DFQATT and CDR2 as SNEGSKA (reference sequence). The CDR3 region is CSASGTPRSYNEQFF. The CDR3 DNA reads TGCAGTGCTAGCGGGACTCCGCGGTCCTACAATGAGCAGTTCTTC.

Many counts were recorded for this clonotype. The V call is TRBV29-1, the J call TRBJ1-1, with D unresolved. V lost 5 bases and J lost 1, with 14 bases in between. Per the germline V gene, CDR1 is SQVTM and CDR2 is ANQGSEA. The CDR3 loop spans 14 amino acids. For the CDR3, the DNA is TGCAGCGTTTTTTCAGGTTCAGGGAACACTGAAGCTTTCTTT. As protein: CSVFSGSGNTEAFF.

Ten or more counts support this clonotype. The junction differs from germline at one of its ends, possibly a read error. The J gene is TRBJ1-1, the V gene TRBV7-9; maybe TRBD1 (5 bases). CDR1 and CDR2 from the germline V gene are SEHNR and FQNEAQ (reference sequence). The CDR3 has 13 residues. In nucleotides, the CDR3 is TGTGCCAGCAGTTTAGGGGCTGGCATTGAAGCTTTCTTT. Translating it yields CASSLGAGIEAFF.

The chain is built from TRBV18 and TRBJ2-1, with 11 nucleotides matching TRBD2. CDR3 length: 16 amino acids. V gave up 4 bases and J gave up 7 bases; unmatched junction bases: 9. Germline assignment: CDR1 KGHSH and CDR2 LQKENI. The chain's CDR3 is CASSRLTSGVWNEQFF. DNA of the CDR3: TGTGCCAGCTCACGATTGACTAGCGGGGTGTGGAATGAGCAGTTCTTC.

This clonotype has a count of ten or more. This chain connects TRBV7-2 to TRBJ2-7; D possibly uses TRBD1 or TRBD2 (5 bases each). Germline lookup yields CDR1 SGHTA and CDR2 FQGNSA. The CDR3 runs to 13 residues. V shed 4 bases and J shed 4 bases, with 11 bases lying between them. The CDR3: CASSSFWGYEQYF. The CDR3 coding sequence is TGTGCCAGCAGCTCCTTTTGGGGGTACGAGCAGTACTTC.

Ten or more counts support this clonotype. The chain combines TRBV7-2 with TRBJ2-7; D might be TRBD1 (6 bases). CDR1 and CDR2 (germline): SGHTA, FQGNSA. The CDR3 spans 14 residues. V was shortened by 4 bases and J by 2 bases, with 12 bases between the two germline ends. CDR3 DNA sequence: TGTGCCAGCAGCTCAGGGGTCATGCCCTACGAGCAGTACTTC. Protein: CASSSGVMPYEQYF.

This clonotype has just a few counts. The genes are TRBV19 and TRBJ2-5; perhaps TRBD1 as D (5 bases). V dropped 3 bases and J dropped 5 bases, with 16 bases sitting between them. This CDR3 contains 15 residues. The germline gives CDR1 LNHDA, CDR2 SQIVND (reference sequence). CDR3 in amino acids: CASSMSGTAGETQYF. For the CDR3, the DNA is TGTGCCAGTAGTATGTCTGGAACAGCAGGGGAGACCCAGTACTTC.